Shown below are 27 T cell receptor beta chains from a single sample sequenced in a study of blood T cell repertoires in COVID-19. Measured with immunoSEQ multiplex PCR; TCRdb has only the in-frame clones, and not every one. The sample includes 160,000 or so clones, 84% of them seen just once. Sequenced material: peripheral blood. The receptors originated from a woman aged 45-65 years with acute or convalescent COVID-19.

The rearrangement joins TRBV9 to TRBJ1-2; 9 nucleotides agree with TRBD1. V lost 0 bases, J lost 8 bases, and 8 bases stayed unmatched. The CDR3 is 15 amino acids. CDR1 and CDR2 from the germline V gene are SGDLS and YYNGEE. The CDR3 DNA reads as TGTGCCAGCAGCGTAGGGGACAGGGAGGCAGCGGGCTACACCTTC. It codes for CASSVGDREAAGYTF. Using reference TRBV9 and TRBJ1-2 for the parts outside the CDR3, the full variable domain is DSGVTQTPKHLITATGQRVTLRCSPRSGDLSVYWYQQSLDQGLQFLIQYYNGEERAKGNILERFSAQQFPDLHSELNLSSLELGDSALYFCASSVGDREAAGYTFGSGTRLTVV.

This clone was detected once. The gene calls are TRBV5-1 and TRBJ2-1; 11 positions match TRBD2. The CDR3 is made up of 15 amino acids. Looked up from germline, CDR1 is SGHRS and CDR2 is YFSETQ. With 2 bases clipped from V and 7 bases from J, the junction kept 5 bases outside the gene matches. CDR3 DNA: TGCGCCAGCAGCTTAGACCGACTAGCGGGGAATGAGCAGTTCTTC. The encoded protein is CASSLDRLAGNEQFF.

This clone was detected once. The genes are TRBV4-2 and TRBJ2-5, with D maybe TRBD2 (6 bases). The germline gives CDR1 LGHNA, CDR2 YNFKEQ. The CDR3 length is 14 residues. The germline V and J ends were trimmed by 1 base and 5 bases, with 11 bases remaining between them. The CDR3 coding sequence is TGTGCCAGCAGCCAAGTCGGAGGGTTGGAGACCCAGTACTTC. As protein: CASSQVGGLETQYF.

The V call is TRBV3-1 (or the pseudogene TRBV3-2), the J call TRBJ2-4; D uncertain. Per germline, CDR1 LGHDT and CDR2 YNNKEL (reference sequence). This CDR3 comprises 13 residues. Trimming cost V 2 bases and J 0 bases, with 2 bases left between them. In DNA, the CDR3 is TGTGCCAGCAGCCAACTAGCCAAAAACATTCAGTACTTC. Translation gives CASSQLAKNIQYF.

The V call is TRBV7-3, the J call TRBJ2-2, with 8 bases aligning to TRBD1. This CDR3 contains 16 residues. Germline V gives CDR1 SGHTA, CDR2 FQGTGA. The J segment lost 0 bases and the V segment lost 6 bases, leaving 6 bases of the junction unmatched. Written as DNA, the CDR3 is TGTGCCAGCAGGCCCAGGGGGCAGACGAACACCGGGGAGCTGTTTTTT. Translated: CASRPRGQTNTGELFF.

The chain uses TRBV2 and TRBJ2-1; maybe TRBD2 (6 bases). V lost 9 bases and J lost 1, with 16 bases in between. The CDR3 runs to 15 residues. Per the germline V gene, CDR1 is SNHLY and CDR2 is FYNNEI. The CDR3 nucleotides read TGTGCCAGTACACTAGCCGGGGGTTCCTACAATGAGCAGTTCTTC. Protein sequence: CASTLAGGSYNEQFF.

The rearrangement uses TRBV28 and TRBJ2-5, with 9 bases matching TRBD2. V dropped 4 bases and J dropped 4; count of bases not matched to a gene: 10. Germline loops: CDR1 MDHEN, CDR2 SYDVKM. This CDR3 is 16 amino acids long. CDR3 nucleotides: TGTGCCAGCAGTTCACCGGGACTAGCATTTTCAGAGACCCAGTACTTC. Translated, it gives CASSSPGLAFSETQYF.

CDR3 bases: TGTGCCAGCAGTGAAGCGCAGGGCTCCTACAATGAGCAGTTCTTC. It yields the protein CASSEAQGSYNEQFF. The chain links TRBV2 to TRBJ2-1; tentatively, D is TRBD1 (5 bases). The CDR3 consists of 15 residues. V dropped 0 bases and J dropped 0 bases, with 6 bases sitting between them. In germline, CDR1 is SNHLY, CDR2 FYNNEI.

The V call is TRBV18, the J call TRBJ2-1, with a tentative D call TRBD1 (6 bases). This CDR3 has 15 amino acids. Germline CDR1 is KGHSH and CDR2 is LQKENI. Between the trimmed V and J ends, which lost 3 bases and 5 bases, there was a span of 14 bases. The CDR3: CASSPPNTGNNEQFF. The DNA for the CDR3 is TGTGCCAGCTCACCCCCCAATACAGGGAACAATGAGCAGTTCTTC.

The CDR3 loop is CAISEQAGSSYEQYF. CDR3 DNA sequence: TGTGCCATCAGTGAGCAAGCGGGGAGCTCCTACGAGCAGTACTTC. J is TRBJ2-7 and V is TRBV10-3; TRBD2 aligns across 7 bases. The germline V gene encodes CDR1 ENHRY and CDR2 SYGVKD. This CDR3 region has 15 residues. The trim removed 2 bases at V and 0 bases at J, leaving 4 bases unmatched.

The rearrangement links TRBV19 to TRBJ1-5; no definite D call. Germline lookup yields CDR1 LNHDA and CDR2 SQIVND (reference sequence). Trimming removed 4 bases from V and 0 bases from J, with 10 bases in between. The length of the CDR3 is 15 residues. Here the CDR3 reads CASSSAAYSNQPQHF. The CDR3, as DNA: TGTGCCAGTAGTAGCGCCGCGTATAGCAATCAGCCCCAGCATTTT.

J is TRBJ1-1 and V is TRBV6-6; D perhaps matches TRBD1 (5 bases). Trimming took 7 bases from V and 4 from J, leaving 16 bases between them. Germline CDR1 and CDR2: MNHNY and SVGAGI (reference sequence). The CDR3 is 14 residues long. The CDR3 nucleotides read TGTGCCAGCAAGGTCCAAGGGGCGCGCACTGAAGCTTTCTTT. Translation: CASKVQGARTEAFF.

The table lists this clone with a count of one. V usage is TRBV4-2 and J usage is TRBJ1-2; 10 bases map to TRBD1. The V and J ends lost 0 bases and 4 bases, in that order; junction bases with no gene match: 8. Germline V gene data show CDR1 as LGHNA and CDR2 as YNFKEQ. The CDR3 length is 17 residues. In nucleotides, the CDR3 is TGTGCCAGCAGCCAAGAGACAGGGGGCGCTAATATCTATGGCTACACCTTC. This encodes CASSQETGGANIYGYTF.

The V and J genes are TRBV5-6 and TRBJ1-5; D is undetermined. V lost 0 bases to trimming and J lost 5 bases, with 9 bases between them. The length of the CDR3 is 14 residues. Germline loops: CDR1 SGHDT, CDR2 YYEEEE. CDR3: CASSLGQTYQPQHF. The DNA of the CDR3 is TGTGCCAGCAGCTTGGGGCAGACATATCAGCCCCAGCATTTT.

This clone has only a few counts. The CDR3 DNA follows: TGTGCCAGCAGTTTATTTGGAGGAGCAGGGGACGGCGGTGGCTACACCTTC. Its translation is CASSLFGGAGDGGGYTF. The chain has TRBV28 and TRBJ1-2; D is perhaps TRBD1 (6 bases). Germline V gives CDR1 MDHEN, CDR2 SYDVKM. V lost 1 base to trimming and J lost 7 bases, with 22 bases between them. The CDR3 contains 17 residues.

The chain carries TRBV19 and TRBJ2-1, with 7 bases matching TRBD2. Trimming cost V 8 bases and J 5 bases; bases outside gene matches: 18. The germline gives CDR1 LNHDA, CDR2 SQIVND (reference sequence). CDR3 length: 17 amino acids. CDR3 region: CASRPTSAGSINNEQFF. The CDR3 bases are TGTGCCAGTCGCCCAACTAGCGCAGGAAGTATAAACAATGAGCAGTTCTTC.

The chain combines TRBV28 with TRBJ1-2, with TRBD1 matching over 8 bases. J gave up 6 bases and V 4 bases, and 16 bases lay outside the gene matches. CDR3 length: 17 amino acids. Germline V gives CDR1 MDHEN, CDR2 SYDVKM. This CDR3 reads CASSYPAMTGDFDGYTF. The CDR3, as DNA: TGTGCCAGCAGTTACCCCGCTATGACAGGGGATTTCGATGGCTACACCTTC.

This rearrangement joins TRBV4-1 to TRBJ1-5; D remains unclear. The V gene's germline CDR1 is MGHRA and CDR2 YSYEKL. The CDR3 sequence is 16 residues long. V lost 2 bases and J lost 2, with 13 bases in between. The CDR3 DNA reads TGCGCCAGCAGCCAACGCCCCGCACTCGGCAATCAGCCCCAGCATTTT. Protein sequence: CASSQRPALGNQPQHF.

The gene calls are TRBV29-1 and TRBJ2-7, with a tentative D call TRBD1 (6 bases). Trimming cost V 1 base and J 10 bases, with 14 bases left between them. The germline CDR1 and CDR2 sequences are SQVTM and ANQGSEA. The CDR3 has 12 residues. CDR3 amino acids: CSVEGRGQIQYF. CDR3 sequence (DNA): TGCAGCGTTGAAGGACGAGGACAGATACAGTACTTC.

The chain employs TRBV7-8 and TRBJ2-5; 7 nucleotides agree with TRBD2. CDR1 SGHVS and CDR2 FQNEAQ come from the germline V gene. V was pared by 6 bases and J by 5 bases, with 15 bases of the junction left unmatched. CDR3 length: 16 residues. The DNA for the CDR3 is TGTGCCAGCAGTCCTGGGGGGGGGAGAAGTAGGGAGACCCAGTACTTC. Its translation: CASSPGGGRSRETQYF.

The chain combines TRBV6-5 with TRBJ2-5; D possibly corresponds to TRBD1 (6 bases). Per the germline V gene, CDR1 is MNHEY and CDR2 is SVGAGI. The ends were cut back, 0 bases at V and 5 bases at J, with 16 bases in the middle. There are 16 residues in the CDR3. This chain's CDR3 is CASSYSYPTGPETQYF. The CDR3 coding sequence is TGTGCCAGCAGTTACTCCTATCCAACAGGGCCGGAGACCCAGTACTTC.

About this clone: Germline is not matched at one junction end, which may reflect a read error. The chain uses TRBV7-3 and TRBJ2-2, with 7 bases matching TRBD2. Germline V gene lookup returns CDR1 SGHTA and CDR2 FQGTGA. This CDR3 has 15 amino acids. In DNA form, the CDR3 reads TGTGTCAGCAGCCCGCCGGGGGGGAACACCGGGGAGCTGTTTTTT. Translating gives CVSSPPGGNTGELFF.

This clone was counted a few times. This sequence joins TRBV5-1 and TRBJ1-1; D might be TRBD1 (6 bases). CDR1 is SGHRS, CDR2 YFSETQ, per germline. The V end lost 7 bases, the J end lost 0 bases, and 16 bases lay between the germline ends. This CDR3 comprises 15 residues. As DNA, the CDR3 is TGCGCCAGCCAACTTACGGGACAAATGAACACTGAAGCTTTCTTT. Residues: CASQLTGQMNTEAFF.

The chain links TRBV6-5 to TRBJ2-4; possible D gene TRBD1, 6 bases. This CDR3 spans 15 amino acids. Germline lookup yields CDR1 MNHEY and CDR2 SVGAGI. V was shortened by 6 bases and J by 3 bases, with 15 bases between the two germline ends. DNA of the CDR3: TGTGCCAGCAGAGCGACAGGAGGTGGCAAAAACATTCAGTACTTC. Protein: CASRATGGGKNIQYF.

The V call is TRBV14, the J call TRBJ1-1; 7 nucleotides agree with TRBD1. Germline loops: CDR1 SGHDN, CDR2 FVKESK. V trimming: 3 bases; J trimming: 1 base; junction bases outside the gene matches: 8. There are 16 residues in the CDR3. CDR3 region: CASSQLGTAQNTEAFF. The CDR3 DNA reads TGTGCCAGCAGCCAGCTAGGGACAGCCCAGAACACTGAAGCTTTCTTT.

The V call is TRBV7-9, the J call TRBJ2-1, with D possibly TRBD1 on 6 matching bases. The CDR3 covers 15 residues. CDR1 is SEHNR and CDR2 is FQNEAQ in the germline V gene (reference sequence). V was clipped by 2 bases and J by 7 bases, with 15 bases between them. CDR3 sequence reads: CASSLNSGGQNEQFF. As DNA, the CDR3 is TGTGCCAGCAGCTTAAATAGTGGGGGCCAGAATGAGCAGTTCTTC.

V is TRBV19 and J is TRBJ2-2, with 12 bases that match TRBD2. CDR1 and CDR2 (germline): LNHDA, SQIVND (reference sequence). This CDR3 spans 16 amino acids. V lost 4 bases and J lost 5; bases outside the gene matches: 5. The CDR3 DNA reads TGTGCCAGTAGTAAAACTAGCGGGGGGTATACCGGGGAGCTGTTTTTT. Protein: CASSKTSGGYTGELFF.